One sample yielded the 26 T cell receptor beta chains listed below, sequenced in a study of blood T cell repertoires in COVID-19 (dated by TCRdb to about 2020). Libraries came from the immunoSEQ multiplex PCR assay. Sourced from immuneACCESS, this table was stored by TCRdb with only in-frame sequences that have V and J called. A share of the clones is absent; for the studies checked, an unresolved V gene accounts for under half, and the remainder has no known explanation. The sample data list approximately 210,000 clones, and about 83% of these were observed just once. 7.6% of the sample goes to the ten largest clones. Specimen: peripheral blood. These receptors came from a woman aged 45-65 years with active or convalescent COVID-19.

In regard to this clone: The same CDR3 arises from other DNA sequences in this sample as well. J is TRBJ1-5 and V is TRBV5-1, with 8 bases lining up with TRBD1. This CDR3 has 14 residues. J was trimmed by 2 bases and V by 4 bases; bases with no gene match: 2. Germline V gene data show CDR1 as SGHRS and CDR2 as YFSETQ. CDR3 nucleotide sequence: TGCGCCAGCAGCCCGGGACAGGGCAATCAGCCCCAGCATTTT. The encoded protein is CASSPGQGNQPQHF.

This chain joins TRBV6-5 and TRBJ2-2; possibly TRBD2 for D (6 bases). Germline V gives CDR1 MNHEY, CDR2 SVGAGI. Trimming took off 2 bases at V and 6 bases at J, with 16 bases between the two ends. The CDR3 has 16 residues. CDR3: CASSYIRDWGSGELFF. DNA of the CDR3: TGTGCCAGCAGTTACATCCGGGACTGGGGGTCCGGGGAGCTGTTTTTT.

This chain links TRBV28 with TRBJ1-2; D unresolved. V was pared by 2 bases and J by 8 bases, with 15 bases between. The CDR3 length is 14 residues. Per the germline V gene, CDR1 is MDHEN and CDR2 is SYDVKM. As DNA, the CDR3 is TGTGCCAGCAGTTTAAATAGTCAGGTACTCGGCTACACCTTC. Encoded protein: CASSLNSQVLGYTF.

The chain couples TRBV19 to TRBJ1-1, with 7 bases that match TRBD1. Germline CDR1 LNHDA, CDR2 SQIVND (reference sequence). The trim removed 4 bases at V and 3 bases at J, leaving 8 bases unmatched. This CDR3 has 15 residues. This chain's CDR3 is CASSRGDSLDTEAFF. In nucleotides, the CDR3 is TGTGCCAGTAGTAGAGGGGACAGCCTCGACACTGAAGCTTTCTTT.

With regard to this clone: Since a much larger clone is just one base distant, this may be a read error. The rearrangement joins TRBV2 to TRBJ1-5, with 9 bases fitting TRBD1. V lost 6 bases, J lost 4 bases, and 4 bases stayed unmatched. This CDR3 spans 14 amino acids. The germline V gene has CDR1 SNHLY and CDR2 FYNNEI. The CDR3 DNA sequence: TGTGCCAGCAGCCTGGACAGGGGAAATCAGCCCCAGCATTTT. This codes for CASSLDRGNQPQHF.

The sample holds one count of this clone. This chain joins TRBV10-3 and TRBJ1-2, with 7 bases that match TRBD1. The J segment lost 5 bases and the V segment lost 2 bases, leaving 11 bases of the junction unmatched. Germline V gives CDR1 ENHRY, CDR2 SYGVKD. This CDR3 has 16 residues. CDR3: CAISERPGGTAYGYTF. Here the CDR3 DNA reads TGTGCCATCAGTGAGCGCCCGGGTGGGACAGCATATGGCTACACCTTC.

CDR3 nucleotides: TGTGCCAGCAGCTTAGAGGTGTCAGGTCAATACGTC. Translating gives CASSLEVSGQYV. The J gene is TRBJ2-7, the V gene TRBV7-9; D not resolved. The germline V gene encodes CDR1 SEHNR and CDR2 FQNEAQ (reference sequence). This CDR3 has 12 residues. V was cut by 1 base and J by 13 bases, with 14 bases left in between.

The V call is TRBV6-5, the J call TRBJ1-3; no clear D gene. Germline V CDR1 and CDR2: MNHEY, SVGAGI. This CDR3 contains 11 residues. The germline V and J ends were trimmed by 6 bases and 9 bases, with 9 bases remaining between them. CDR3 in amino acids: CASRADVTIYF. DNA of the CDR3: TGTGCCAGCAGGGCTGATGTCACCATATATTTT.

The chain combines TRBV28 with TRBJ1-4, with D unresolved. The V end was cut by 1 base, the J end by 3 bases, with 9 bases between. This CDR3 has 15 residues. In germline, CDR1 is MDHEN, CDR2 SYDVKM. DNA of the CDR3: TGTGCCAGCAGTTTATTCCAGAACGCTAATGAAAAACTGTTTTTT. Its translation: CASSLFQNANEKLFF.

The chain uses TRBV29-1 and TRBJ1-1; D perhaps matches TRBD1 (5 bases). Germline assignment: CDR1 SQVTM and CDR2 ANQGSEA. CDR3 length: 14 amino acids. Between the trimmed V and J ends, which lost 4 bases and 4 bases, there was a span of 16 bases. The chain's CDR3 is CSVGKGSGVTEAFF. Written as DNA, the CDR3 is TGCAGCGTTGGAAAGGGGTCAGGAGTCACTGAAGCTTTCTTT. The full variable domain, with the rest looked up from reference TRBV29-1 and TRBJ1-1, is SAVISQKPSRDICQRGTSLTIQCQVDSQVTMMFWYRQQPGQSLTLIATANQGSEATYESGFVIDKFPISRPNLTFSTLTVSNMSPEDSSIYLCSVGKGSGVTEAFFGQGTRLTVV.

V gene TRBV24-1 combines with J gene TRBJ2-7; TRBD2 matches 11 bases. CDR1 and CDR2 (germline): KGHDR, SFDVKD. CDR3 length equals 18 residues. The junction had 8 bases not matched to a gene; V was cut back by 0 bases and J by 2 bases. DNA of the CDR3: TGTGCCACCAGTGATTTGGAGGCTAGCGGGGGGCCTACCTACGAGCAGTACGTC. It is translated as CATSDLEASGGPTYEQYV.

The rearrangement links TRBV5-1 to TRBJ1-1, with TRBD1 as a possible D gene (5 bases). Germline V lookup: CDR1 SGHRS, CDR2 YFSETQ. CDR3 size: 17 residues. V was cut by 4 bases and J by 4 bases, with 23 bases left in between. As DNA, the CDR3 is TGCGCCAGCAGCCTTTCCAGGGCCCGGCCGGGGGGCACTGAAGCTTTCTTT. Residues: CASSLSRARPGGTEAFF.

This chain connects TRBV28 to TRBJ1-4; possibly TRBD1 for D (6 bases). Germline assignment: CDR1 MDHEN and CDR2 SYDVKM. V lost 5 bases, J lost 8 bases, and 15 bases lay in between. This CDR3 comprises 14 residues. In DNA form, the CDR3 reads TGTGCCAGCAGTCCCGGGGGGCCCGCCGAAAAACTGTTTTTT. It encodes CASSPGGPAEKLFF.

CDR3 amino acids: CSADRGNTGELFF. The CDR3 region has the DNA TGCAGCGCCGACAGGGGGAACACCGGGGAGCTGTTTTTT. This chain links TRBV29-1 with TRBJ2-2; 8 bases match TRBD1. Germline loops: CDR1 SQVTM, CDR2 ANQGSEA. Unmatched junction bases numbered 2, after V lost 7 bases and J lost 1 base. The CDR3 runs 13 residues.

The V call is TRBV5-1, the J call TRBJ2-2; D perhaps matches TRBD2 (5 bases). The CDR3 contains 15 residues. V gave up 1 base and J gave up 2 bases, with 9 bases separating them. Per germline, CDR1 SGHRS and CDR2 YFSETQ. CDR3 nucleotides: TGCGCCAGCAGCTTGCTGGGGAGTAACACCGGGGAGCTGTTTTTT. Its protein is CASSLLGSNTGELFF.

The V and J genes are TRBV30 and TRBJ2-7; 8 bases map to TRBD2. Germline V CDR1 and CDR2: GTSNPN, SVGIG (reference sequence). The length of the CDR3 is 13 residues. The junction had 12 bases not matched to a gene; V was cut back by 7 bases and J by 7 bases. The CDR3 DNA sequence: TGTGCCTCTAAACCCCAGGCGGGAGGAGAGCAGTACTTC. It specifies CASKPQAGGEQYF. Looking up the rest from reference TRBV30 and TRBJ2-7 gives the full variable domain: SQTIHQWPATLVQPVGSPLSLECTVEGTSNPNLYWYRQAAGRGLQLLFYSVGIGQISSEVPQNLSASRPQDRQFILSSKKLLLSDSGFYLCASKPQAGGEQYFGPGTRLTVT.

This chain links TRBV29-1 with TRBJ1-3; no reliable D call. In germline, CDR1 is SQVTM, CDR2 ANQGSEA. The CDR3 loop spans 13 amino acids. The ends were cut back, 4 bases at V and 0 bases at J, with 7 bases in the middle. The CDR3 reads CSVGLLSGNTIYF. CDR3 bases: TGCAGCGTTGGACTTCTCTCTGGAAACACCATATATTTT.

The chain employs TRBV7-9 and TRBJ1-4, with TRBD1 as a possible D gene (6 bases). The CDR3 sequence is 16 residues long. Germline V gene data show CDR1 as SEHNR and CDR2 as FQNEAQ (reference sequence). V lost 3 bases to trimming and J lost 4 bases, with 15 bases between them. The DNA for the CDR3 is TGTGCCAGCAGCTTTGAGGTGGGGGCCGGTAATGAAAAACTGTTTTTT. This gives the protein CASSFEVGAGNEKLFF.

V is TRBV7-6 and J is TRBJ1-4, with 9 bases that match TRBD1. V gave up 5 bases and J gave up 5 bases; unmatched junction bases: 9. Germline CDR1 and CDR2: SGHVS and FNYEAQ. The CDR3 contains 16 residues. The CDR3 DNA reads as TGTGCCAGCAGCAGGCGAGATGGGACAGGGAATGAAAAACTGTTTTTT. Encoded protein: CASSRRDGTGNEKLFF.

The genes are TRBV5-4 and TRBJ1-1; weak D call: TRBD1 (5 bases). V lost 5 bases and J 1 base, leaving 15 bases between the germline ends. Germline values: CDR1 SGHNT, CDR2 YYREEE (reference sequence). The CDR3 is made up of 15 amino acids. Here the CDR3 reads CASRGLQAGNTEAFF. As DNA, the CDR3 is TGTGCCAGCAGGGGGCTCCAGGCCGGGAACACTGAAGCTTTCTTT.

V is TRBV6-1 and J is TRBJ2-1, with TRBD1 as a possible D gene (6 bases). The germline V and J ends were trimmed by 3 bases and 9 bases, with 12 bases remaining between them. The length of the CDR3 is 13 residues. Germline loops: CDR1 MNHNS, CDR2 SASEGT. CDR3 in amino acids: CASSEIRGGEQFF. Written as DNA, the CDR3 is TGTGCCAGCAGTGAGATCAGGGGTGGTGAGCAGTTCTTC.

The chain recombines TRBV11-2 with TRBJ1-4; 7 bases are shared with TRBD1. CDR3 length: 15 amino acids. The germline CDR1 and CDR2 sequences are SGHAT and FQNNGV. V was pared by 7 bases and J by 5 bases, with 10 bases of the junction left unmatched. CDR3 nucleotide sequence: TGTGCCAGCACGCCAACCGGGACAGCAAATGAAAAACTGTTTTTT. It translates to CASTPTGTANEKLFF.

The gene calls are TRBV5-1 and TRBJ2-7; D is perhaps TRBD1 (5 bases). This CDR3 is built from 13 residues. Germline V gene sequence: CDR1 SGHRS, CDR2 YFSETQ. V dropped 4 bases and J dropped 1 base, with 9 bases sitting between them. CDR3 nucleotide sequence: TGCGCCAGCAGCCAGACAGATTCCTACGAGCAGTACTTC. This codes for CASSQTDSYEQYF.

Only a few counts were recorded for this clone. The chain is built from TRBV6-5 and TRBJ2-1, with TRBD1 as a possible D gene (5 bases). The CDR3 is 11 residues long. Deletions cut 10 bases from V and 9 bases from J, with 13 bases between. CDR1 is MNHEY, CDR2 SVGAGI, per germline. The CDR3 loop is CATWLGVEQFF. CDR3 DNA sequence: TGTGCCACTTGGTTAGGGGTTGAGCAGTTCTTC.

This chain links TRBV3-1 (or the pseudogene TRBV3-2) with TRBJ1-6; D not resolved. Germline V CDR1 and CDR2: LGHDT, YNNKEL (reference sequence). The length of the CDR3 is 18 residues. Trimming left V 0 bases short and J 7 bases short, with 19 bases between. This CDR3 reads CASSQEFTGGLRNSPLHF. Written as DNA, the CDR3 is TGTGCCAGCAGCCAAGAATTCACGGGAGGGTTAAGGAATTCACCCCTCCACTTT.

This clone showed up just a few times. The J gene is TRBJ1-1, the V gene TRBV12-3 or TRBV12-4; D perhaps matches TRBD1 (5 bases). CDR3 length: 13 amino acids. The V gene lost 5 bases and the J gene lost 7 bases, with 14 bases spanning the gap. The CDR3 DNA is TGTGCCAGCAGTCCGACCGGGGGGGGTGAAGCTTTCTTT. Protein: CASSPTGGGEAFF.